This record looks at one TCR beta chain sequence and its context. This entry is derived from a study of blood T cell repertoires in COVID-19. At the level of the study: From the United States, Italy and Spain came samples of acute and convalescent COVID-19. Nucleic acid was either cDNA or gDNA, and it came from T cells, B-cell-depleted T cells, or PBMCs.

Germline values: CDR1 SGHVS, CDR2 FQNEAQ. This CDR3 has 16 amino acids. Trimming at V came to 3 bases and at J to 2 bases, leaving 4 bases not matched to a gene. In the original workflow: Reference gene primer amplification gave estimated nucleated cell counts. TCRdb's copy holds only in-frame clones and misses some; the assay was immunoSEQ multiplex PCR. V and J calls and clone size come straight from that table; D and trimming were deduced from the DNA. The sample holds 200,000 to 250,000 clones, approximately 90% seen once. This chain joins TRBV7-8 and TRBJ2-3; 11 nucleotides align to TRBD2. Sample: PBMCs or T cells enriched from blood (not recorded which). This receptor was identified in a young man who had recovered from COVID-19. As DNA, the CDR3 is TGTGCCAGCAGCTTTCGGGGACTAGCGGTCACAGATACGCAGTATTTT. It translates to CASSFRGLAVTDTQYF. The full variable domain, with the rest looked up from reference TRBV7-8 and TRBJ2-3, is GAGVSQSPRYKVAKRGQDVALRCDPISGHVSLFWYQQALGQGPEFLTYFQNEAQLDKSGLPSDRFFAERPEGSVSTLKIQRTQQEDSAVYLCASSFRGLAVTDTQYFGPGTRLTVL.